The 9 T cell receptor beta chains below were found in one sample sequenced in a study of shared clonotypes between healthy human individuals. Assay used: immunoSEQ multiplex PCR; TCRdb lists only in-frame clones, some missing. The data show roughly 1,600,000 clones, 97% to 99% seen once. Sequencing was done on a sample of naive CD4+ T cells sorted from blood. Subset reported: CD45RA+ positively selected. The receptors here all came from a man younger than 40 in good health.

The V call is TRBV7-2, the J call TRBJ2-7; 9 bases align to TRBD2. V dropped 5 bases and J dropped 2; count of bases not matched to a gene: 4. The CDR3 spans 14 residues. In germline, CDR1 is SGHTA, CDR2 FQGNSA. This chain's CDR3 is CASSQSGGPYEQYF. CDR3 nucleotides: TGTGCCAGCAGCCAAAGCGGGGGGCCCTACGAGCAGTACTTC.

V gene TRBV5-1 combines with J gene TRBJ2-5, with D perhaps matching TRBD2 (5 bases). Between the trimmed V and J ends, which lost 1 base and 5 bases, there was a span of 12 bases. The CDR3 is made up of 14 amino acids. Germline V gives CDR1 SGHRS, CDR2 YFSETQ. DNA for the CDR3: TGCGCCAGCAGCTTGCGGACTTTCACCGAGACCCAGTACTTC. This sequence encodes CASSLRTFTETQYF.

CDR3 loop: CASKSGQANTEAFF. The CDR3 DNA reads as TGTGCCAGCAAGTCAGGACAGGCGAACACTGAAGCTTTCTTT. The V call is TRBV6-1, the J call TRBJ1-1, with 7 bases identical to TRBD1. The CDR3 contains 14 residues. V dropped 7 bases and J dropped 1; count of bases not matched to a gene: 6. Looked up from germline, CDR1 is MNHNS and CDR2 is SASEGT.

In its sample, this clone was seen once. The chain carries TRBV18 and TRBJ1-1; D is uncertain. The germline gives CDR1 KGHSH, CDR2 LQKENI. This CDR3 has 15 amino acids. Trimming pared 4 bases from V and 2 bases from J, leaving 14 bases between. The CDR3 sequence: CASSREVQLNTEAFF. CDR3 nucleotides: TGTGCCAGCTCACGGGAGGTCCAATTAAACACTGAAGCTTTCTTT.

J is TRBJ1-5 and V is TRBV6-5; D might be TRBD1 (5 bases). Trimming cost V 2 bases and J 7 bases, with 15 bases left between them. Germline-derived CDR1 and CDR2 are MNHEY and SVGAGI. The length of the CDR3 is 15 residues. The CDR3 DNA is TGTGCCAGCAGTTACACTGCGGGATGGGGGCAGCCCCAGCATTTT. It yields the protein CASSYTAGWGQPQHF.

This chain links TRBV11-2 with TRBJ2-2; D remains unclear. V was trimmed by 1 base and J by 9 bases, leaving 15 bases between them. The CDR3 spans 15 residues. In germline, CDR1 is SGHAT, CDR2 FQNNGV. The CDR3 loop is CASSLARMGSRELFF. CDR3 nucleotide sequence: TGTGCCAGCAGCTTAGCCCGGATGGGCTCCAGGGAGCTGTTTTTT.

The genes are TRBV27 and TRBJ2-3, with 9 bases matching TRBD2. This CDR3 comprises 13 residues. Germline CDR1 is MNHEY and CDR2 is SMNVEV (reference sequence). V lost 6 bases, J lost 4 bases, and 2 bases stayed unmatched. The CDR3 loop is CASRKRGADTQYF. The CDR3 nucleotides are TGTGCCAGCAGAAAGCGGGGGGCAGATACGCAGTATTTT.

As concerns this clone: In the same sample, other DNA sequences code for this CDR3. The chain combines TRBV7-2 with TRBJ2-7; D remains ambiguous. The CDR3 spans 11 residues. From germline, CDR1 is SGHTA and CDR2 FQGNSA. V lost 1 base to trimming and J lost 4 bases, with 2 bases between them. The CDR3 DNA reads TGTGCCAGCAGCTTAGTTTACGAGCAGTACTTC. It specifies CASSLVYEQYF.

The V call is TRBV4-1, the J call TRBJ2-4, with D possibly matching TRBD2 (5 bases). The CDR3 has 14 amino acids. V gave up 4 bases and J gave up 0 bases, with 7 bases separating them. Germline CDR1 reads MGHRA; CDR2 reads YSYEKL. The CDR3 nucleotides are TGCGCCAGCAGCCCGGCGGGAGCCAAAAACATTCAGTACTTC. Translating it yields CASSPAGAKNIQYF.